The entry below gives a single TCR beta chain sequence along with its context. Its antigen remains undetermined. No base quality information exists; no much larger clone differs at one position. This specimen belongs to a study of T-cell reconstitution after alpha-beta-depleted transplantation in children (dated by TCRdb to 2016 to 2017). About the investigation overall: The study quantitatively tracked T-cell immune reconstitution after TCRalphabeta/CD19-depleted allogeneic hematopoietic cell transplantation in children using TCR repertoire profiling.

From cysteine to phenylalanine, the CDR3 is 12 amino acids long. Only the CDR3 DNA is retained, 36 bases long and in frame from the first base. Trimming at the junction amounts to 4 bases on V and 6 bases on J, and the germline ends lie 7 bases apart. As encoded in the germline V gene, CDR1 is SGDLS while CDR2 is YYNGEE. The paper as a whole reports these results and caveats: Over subsequent months, a decline in hyperexpanded clone frequencies was noted, and after one year, T-cell counts and TCRbeta diversity were mostly ascribed to newly produced T cells. The apparently early recovery of alphabetaT-cell counts about two months after transplant reportedly depended on only several hundred rapidly expanded clones that came from non-depleted graft cells. In some patients, high TCRbeta diversity at day 60 was attributed to recipient T cells and intrathymic progenitors that had survived conditioning.

This sample's treatment or condition label indicates: allogeneic hematopoietic cell transplantation with graft depleted of TCRalphabeta T cells and CD19 B cells. The children who served as transplant recipients had been given grafts of TCRalphabeta/CD19-depleted allogeneic hematopoietic cells. The library was prepared using PCR. The sequencer was an Illumina HiSeq 2500. TCR libraries were prepared with molecular barcoding, using unique molecular identifiers to normalize TCRbeta repertoire quantification. Using fastp trimming at Q25 and MiXCR clonotype assembly, TCRdb reanalyzed the public sequencing data and kept in-frame beta chains. Every distinct CDR3 protein forms one entry, paired with its most common genes and DNA. This sample comprises 220,000 or so distinct CDR3 sequences, less than 9% of them detected only once. Of the sample, roughly 5.8% is held by the ten largest clones.

The receptor's source is a male patient younger than 18 who had a stem cell transplant for acute lymphoblastic leukemia, so the T cells may come from the graft donor. The source material was PBMCs, mostly from graft donor cells, sampled 180 days after TCRalphabeta/CD19-depleted stem cell transplant. The V and J segments used are TRBV9 and TRBJ2-2; the D region may be TRBD1 or TRBD2, each matching 5 bases equally. CDR3 protein: CASSKGPGELFF. At the DNA level, the sequence is TGTGCCAGCAGCAAGGGACCCGGGGAGCTGTTTTTT.